A selection of T cell receptor beta chains follows, all from one sample in a study of monozygotic twins with inflammatory bowel disease. TCRdb re-called the 5' RACE reads and gives one entry per CDR3 protein, without DNA. This sample's table has under 130,000 distinct CDR3 sequences. Sequencing was performed on blood. These receptors were taken from a human donor with ulcerative colitis or Crohn's disease, or a healthy co-twin of an affected twin (not recorded which). CDR3s include the opening cysteine and the closing phenylalanine or tryptophan. Each record gives: V gene, J gene, CDR3 protein.

>TRBV7-2|TRBJ2-7
CASSLGRGGRTYEQYF
>TRBV7-2|TRBJ1-4
CASSLAPWEAMNEKLFF
>TRBV7-2|TRBJ2-1
CASNSGGGYNEQFF
>TRBV5-1|TRBJ1-5
CASSYIPGQEWHF
>TRBV27|TRBJ1-5
CATGRGDGNQPQHF
>TRBV29-1|TRBJ1-1
CSAKRDNMNTEAFF
>TRBV20-1|TRBJ1-5
CSVPDRGHQPQHF
>TRBV5-1|TRBJ2-7
CASSLVVPSYEQYF
>TRBV5-5|TRBJ1-2
CASSLGGQGDYGYTF
>TRBV7-2|TRBJ2-3
CASSNDRGDTQYF
>TRBV28|TRBJ2-5
CASSRNNGRQETQYF
>TRBV7-9|TRBJ1-2
CASSPQDYGYTF
>TRBV9|TRBJ2-7
CASSVAPGQTYEQYF
>TRBV19|TRBJ2-1
CASSILPINNEQFF
>TRBV20-1|TRBJ1-2
CSAREVGKNYGYTF
>TRBV10-3|TRBJ2-1
CAISESIRTSGKVEQFF
>TRBV5-1|TRBJ2-7
CASSFAETYEQYF
>TRBV6-2/TRBV6-3|TRBJ2-6
CASSYDSSGANVLTF
>TRBV11-2|TRBJ1-1
CASSSRTGGIMNTEAFF
>TRBV30|TRBJ2-3
CAWSIAGVTDTQYF
>TRBV5-6|TRBJ2-2
CASSSPLTGYTGELFF
>TRBV10-3|TRBJ1-2
CAISESSPGNYGYTF
>TRBV20-1|TRBJ1-6
CSARDFRGNSPLYF
>TRBV27|TRBJ2-1
CASSRDRVFNEQFF
>TRBV18|TRBJ2-7
CASSPRGISSYEQYF
>TRBV15|TRBJ2-1
CATSRDRLAGGHNEQFF
>TRBV6-2/TRBV6-3|TRBJ1-6
CASTYYGIGRYSPLHF
>TRBV20-1|TRBJ2-7
CSAKIGSPYEQYF
>TRBV28|TRBJ2-7
CASSLRTDEQYF
>TRBV12-3/TRBV12-4|TRBJ2-2
CASSPGQGSTGELFF
>TRBV5-1|TRBJ1-5
CASRQGSNQPQHF
>TRBV24-1|TRBJ2-3
CATSEPTGRSTDTQYF
>TRBV29-1|TRBJ2-7
CSVDSGTSPTYEQYF
>TRBV4-2|TRBJ2-2
CASSPLRSSGSITGELFF
>TRBV12-3/TRBV12-4|TRBJ1-1
CASSLIPRGAFF
>TRBV18|TRBJ1-2
CASSPARDRLNGYTF
>TRBV5-1|TRBJ2-7
CASSHRDSSYEQYF
>TRBV15|TRBJ1-6
CATSRRQTIYNSPLHF
>TRBV20-1|TRBJ1-4
CSARDMFEPPNEKLFF
>TRBV9|TRBJ2-2
CASSAIGGELFF
>TRBV12-3/TRBV12-4|TRBJ2-2
CASLPAGGFTGELFF
>TRBV10-3|TRBJ2-1
CAISEGVNEQFF
>TRBV11-2|TRBJ1-2
CASSLVSGIRDYGYTF
>TRBV4-3|TRBJ1-4
CASSTQGTNEKLFF
>TRBV20-1|TRBJ2-7
CSARAFGTGNYEQYF
>TRBV27|TRBJ2-7
CASRPRAGPPYEQYF
>TRBV6-2/TRBV6-3|TRBJ1-1
CASRAGVFTEAFF
>TRBV5-1|TRBJ2-5
CASSLVGTGGARETQYF
>TRBV29-1|TRBJ2-1
CSVEGQQLYNEQFF
>TRBV30|TRBJ2-3
CAWTTEGTQYF
>TRBV7-8|TRBJ2-1
CASSPHERASYNEQFF